This T cell receptor beta chain was sequenced during a study of cytomegalovirus exposure and HLA in healthy donors. Study-level findings and limits: Through in vitro validation, three CMV-associated chains were shown to be specific for CMV antigens.

TCRdb keeps only in-frame clones here, not all; method: immunoSEQ multiplex PCR. The sample records 150,000 to 200,000 clones, about 81% being singletons. The V end lost 0 bases, the J end lost 0 bases, and 13 bases lay between the germline ends. The CDR3 is 16 amino acids. Germline V gives CDR1 GTSNPN, CDR2 SVGIG (reference sequence). As regards this clone: Its specificity is unknown.

The chain has TRBV30 and TRBJ2-3; TRBD2 might be the D (6 bases). This clonotype originated in a woman aged 25-40 years in good health and CMV-seronegative. Sequencing was carried out using PBMCs. The CDR3 protein is CAWSVGSTTSTDTQYF. The CDR3 DNA reads TGTGCCTGGAGTGTCGGGAGCACCACTAGCACAGATACGCAGTATTTT.